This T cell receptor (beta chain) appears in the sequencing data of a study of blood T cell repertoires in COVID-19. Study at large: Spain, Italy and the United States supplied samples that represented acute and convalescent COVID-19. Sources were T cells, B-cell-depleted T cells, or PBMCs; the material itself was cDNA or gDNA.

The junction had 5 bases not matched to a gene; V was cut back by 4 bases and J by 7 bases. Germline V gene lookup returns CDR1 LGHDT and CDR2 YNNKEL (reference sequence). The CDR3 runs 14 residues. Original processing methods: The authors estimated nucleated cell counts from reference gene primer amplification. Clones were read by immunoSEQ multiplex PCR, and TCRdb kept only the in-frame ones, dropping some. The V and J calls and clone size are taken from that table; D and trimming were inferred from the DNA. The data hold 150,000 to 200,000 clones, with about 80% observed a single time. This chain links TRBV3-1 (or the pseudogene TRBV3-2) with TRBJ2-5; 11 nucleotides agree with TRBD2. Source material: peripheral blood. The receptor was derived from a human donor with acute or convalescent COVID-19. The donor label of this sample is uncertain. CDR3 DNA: TGTGCCAGCAGCCCATTGACTAGCGGGGCGACCCAGTACTTC. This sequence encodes CASSPLTSGATQYF.